This T cell receptor (beta chain) was captured in a study of T cells in tumors after PD-1 blockade. For the study at large: Prior checkpoint blockade, systemic immunosuppressant use, or anti-cancer therapy within 4 weeks excluded patients. Mean per blood sample: 95,000 to 130,000 templates (about 24,679-260,000), some 36,000 unique clonotypes. Daily vismodegib 150 mg continued in a subset of anti-PD-1-treated patients.

Libraries were prepared by immunoSEQ multiplex PCR; TCRdb keeps only in-frame clonotypes and omits some of them. The repertoire has tens of thousands of clones, about 82% of them found once; the top ten carry about an eighth. Overall study results and limits: About 41% of tumor TCR clonotypes were also found in blood.

A note on this clone: Its antigen remains unidentified.

The CDR3 is 17 amino acids. V was trimmed by 2 bases and J by 7 bases, leaving 18 bases between them. The V gene's germline CDR1 is LNHNV and CDR2 YYDKDF (reference sequence). Sequenced here: PBMCs, sampled before anti-PD-1 treatment. The source of this sequence is a human donor with basal cell carcinoma. J is TRBJ1-6 and V is TRBV15; D is unclear. Here the CDR3 reads CATSRTRTKSGNSPLHF. Here the CDR3 DNA reads TGTGCCACCAGCAGAACAAGAACAAAGTCTGGGAATTCACCCCTCCACTTT.